The clone carrying this T cell receptor (beta chain) was seen a single time. The source of the sample is a study of blood T cell repertoires in COVID-19. Whole-study context: The cDNA or gDNA used as material had been derived from T cells, B-cell-depleted T cells, or PBMCs.

V lost 1 base and J lost 6, with 10 bases in between. Germline V gene data show CDR1 as MNHNS and CDR2 as SASEGT. The CDR3 runs 13 residues. Enrollment of patients from Seattle took place during active infection, with longitudinal follow-up. In the study's own analysis: Reference gene primer amplification gave estimated nucleated cell counts. Generated by immunoSEQ multiplex PCR, the TCRdb table keeps only in-frame clones and is missing some. V, J and clone size are those of that table, while D and trimming were read from the DNA. This table has 390,000 or so clones, around 87% appearing once. This TCR was sampled from a woman aged 25-40 years with COVID-19, enrolled during active disease. Specimen: peripheral blood. The chain employs TRBV6-1 and TRBJ2-7; perhaps TRBD2 as D (6 bases). The CDR3 DNA follows: TGTGCCAGCAGTGAAGATGAGCGGGTCGAGCAGTACTTC. Residues: CASSEDERVEQYF.